This T cell receptor beta chain was recovered during a study of CD8+ T cells in alopecia areata. Reverse transcribed after extraction, RNA yielded cDNA as the sequencing template. Libraries were prepared by immunoSEQ multiplex PCR; TCRdb keeps only in-frame clonotypes and omits some of them. Among about 190,000 clones listed, roughly three fifths were seen once. CDR1 and CDR2 from the germline V gene are SGHVS and FQNEAQ. The CDR3 consists of 15 residues. The ends lost 2 bases at V and 6 bases at J; junction bases unmatched: 6. Treatment indicated: oral pan-JAK inhibitor, 5-10 mg twice daily. The specimen was CD4+ T cells sorted from blood, collected at week 49, from a patient treated with tofacitinib. V gene TRBV7-8 combines with J gene TRBJ2-1; 8 nucleotides agree with TRBD2. The sequence was obtained from a human donor with alopecia areata. The DNA of the CDR3 is TGTGCCAGCAGCTTAAATTTGCTAGCGGGCAATGAGCAGTTCTTC. It translates to CASSLNLLAGNEQFF.